The entry that follows covers one T cell receptor (beta chain) sequence. Its antigen is currently unknown. The V gene lost 3 bases and the J gene lost 3 bases, with 19 bases spanning the gap. Germline loops: CDR1 SGHRS, CDR2 YFSETQ. The CDR3 has 16 amino acids. The data were obtained in a study of T cell repertoires in cytomegalovirus infection. TCRdb re-analysed the reads in MiXCR, keeping a single row per CDR3 protein. The sample carries approximately 110,000 distinct CDR3 sequences, under 55% recorded once. The chain joins TRBV5-1 to TRBJ2-7; no definite D call. This specimen was CD8+ T cells from cultured PBMCs, taken from culture after CMV antigen stimulation. The receptor's source is a human donor in good health (CMV status not recorded). Some clones in this sample may be carry-over from other donors' samples. CDR3 sequence reads: CASSSLSGPPDYEQYF. The CDR3 nucleotides read TGCGCCAGCAGCTCCTTATCCGGACCCCCCGACTACGAGCAGTACTTC.